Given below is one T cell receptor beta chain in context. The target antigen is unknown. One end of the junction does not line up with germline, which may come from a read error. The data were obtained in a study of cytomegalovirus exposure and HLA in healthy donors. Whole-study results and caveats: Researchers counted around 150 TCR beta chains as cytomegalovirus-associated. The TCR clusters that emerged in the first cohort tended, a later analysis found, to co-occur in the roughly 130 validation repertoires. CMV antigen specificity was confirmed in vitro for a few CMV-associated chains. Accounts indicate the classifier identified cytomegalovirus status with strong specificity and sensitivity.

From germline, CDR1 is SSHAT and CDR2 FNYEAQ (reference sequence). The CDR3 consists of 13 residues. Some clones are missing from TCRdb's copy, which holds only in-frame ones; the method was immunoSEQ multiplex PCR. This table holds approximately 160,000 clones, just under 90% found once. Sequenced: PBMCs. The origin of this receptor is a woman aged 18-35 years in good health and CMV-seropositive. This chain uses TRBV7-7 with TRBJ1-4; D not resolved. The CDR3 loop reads CASSLVPGEKLFF. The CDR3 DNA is TGTGCTAGCAGCTTAGTCCCGGGGGAAAAACTGTTTTTT. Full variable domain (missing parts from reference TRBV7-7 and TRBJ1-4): GAGVSQSPRYKVTKRGQDVTLRCDPISSHATLYWYQQALGQGPEFLTYFNYEAQPDKSGLPSDRFSAERPEGSISTLTIQRTEQRDSAMYRCASSLVPGEKLFFGSGTQLSVL.